These T cell receptor beta chains were read from a single sample in a study of blood T cell repertoires in COVID-19. Sequencing was performed with immunoSEQ multiplex PCR; in TCRdb, only in-frame clones are kept and a portion is missing. Of over 90,000 clones listed, around 90% were seen once; the top ten hold roughly 4.5%. Sequencing was performed on peripheral blood. These receptors were taken from a young man with acute or convalescent COVID-19. The CDR3 runs from the conserved cysteine through the conserved F or W. The order of the fields is V gene, D gene, J gene, clone size, CDR3 DNA, CDR3 protein. A D gene is named only where the DNA matches it firmly. Not all rows give a size; the values are once, few, many and, for expanded clones, a class.

>TRBV6-1|.|TRBJ2-1|.
TGTGCCAGCAGTGAACCGTCTAGAAGGGTCAGGGGTGAGCAGTTCTTC
CASSEPSRRVRGEQFF
>TRBV6-4|TRBD1|TRBJ1-2|.
TGTGCCAGCACTCCGGGACAGGGGGCTAACTATGGCTACACCTTC
CASTPGQGANYGYTF
>TRBV10-3|.|TRBJ1-1|.
TGTGCCATCAGTATCTCGGGACATAAGAACACTGAAGCTTTCTTT
CAISISGHKNTEAFF
>TRBV25-1|.|TRBJ2-5|.
TGTGCCAGCAGGGAACCAGGGGCTAGCCAAGAGACCCAGTACTTC
CASREPGASQETQYF
>TRBV10-3|.|TRBJ1-1|.
TGTGCCATCAGTCCCGACGGCCGGGGGGGGATGACTGAAGCTTTCTTT
CAISPDGRGGMTEAFF
>TRBV12-3/TRBV12-4|.|TRBJ1-2|.
TGTGCCAGCAGCCTCCAGGGATCTCGGGGCTACACCTTC
CASSLQGSRGYTF
>TRBV5-1|TRBD2|TRBJ2-7|.
TGCGCCAGCAGCCCGACTAGCGGACGCCCCTACGAGCAGTACTTC
CASSPTSGRPYEQYF
>TRBV7-2|TRBD1|TRBJ1-6|.
TGTGCCAGCAGCTTAAGGGGACAGGCGAATTCACCCCTCCACTTT
CASSLRGQANSPLHF
>TRBV27|.|TRBJ2-7|.
TGTGCCAGCAGAAACGGACAGATGAGCTCCTACGAGCAGTACTTC
CASRNGQMSSYEQYF
>TRBV19|.|TRBJ2-1|once
TGTGCCAGCCAGAACCCTTCCGGGACCTACAATGAGCAGTTCTTC
CASQNPSGTYNEQFF
>TRBV3-1/TRBV3-2|TRBD1|TRBJ2-4|once
TGTGCCAGCAGCCCCCGACAGGGTGTCAAAAACATTCAGTACTTC
CASSPRQGVKNIQYF
>TRBV7-2|.|TRBJ1-2|.
TGTGCCAGCAGCTTAAGACAGGAGAATTATGGCTACACCTTC
CASSLRQENYGYTF
>TRBV10-2|TRBD1|TRBJ2-3|.
TGCGCCAGCAGGCTGGACAGGGGGCCTTACACAGATACGCAGTATTTT
CASRLDRGPYTDTQYF
>TRBV7-2|.|TRBJ1-2|.
TGTGCCAGCAGCCTCGCGGGGGGGGGCCAGGGCTATGGCTACACCTTC
CASSLAGGGQGYGYTF
>TRBV12-3/TRBV12-4|.|TRBJ1-6|.
TGTGCCAGCACCGGGGGGCTCAATTCACCCCTCCACTTT
CASTGGLNSPLHF
>TRBV5-6|TRBD2|TRBJ2-7|.
TGTGCCAGCAGCCCTAACCCTAGCGGGAACTCCTACGAGCAGTACTTC
CASSPNPSGNSYEQYF
>TRBV11-2|TRBD2|TRBJ2-7|.
TGTGCCAGCAGCTTCGCTAGCGGAGCCTCCTACGAGCAGTACTTC
CASSFASGASYEQYF
>TRBV11-2|TRBD1|TRBJ2-7|.
TGTGCCAGCAGCCCCCCAGGGACAGGGAGGATTTACGAGCAGTACTTC
CASSPPGTGRIYEQYF
>TRBV30|TRBD1|TRBJ1-5|.
TGTGCCTGGAGCCCCGGGACAGGAGCGTACCAGCCCCAGCATTTT
CAWSPGTGAYQPQHF
>TRBV3-1/TRBV3-2|.|TRBJ1-4|.
TGTGCCAGCAGCCAAGATCGAGAGGGCGGCGGTGAAAAACTGTTTTTT
CASSQDREGGGEKLFF
>TRBV13|TRBD1|TRBJ1-2|.
TGTGCCAGCAGCGCTCAACAGGGGTTCGGCTCCTATGGCTACACCTTC
CASSAQQGFGSYGYTF
>TRBV7-9|.|TRBJ2-7|.
TGTGCCAGCAGCCTACTACACTACGAGCAGTACTTC
CASSLLHYEQYF
>TRBV3-1/TRBV3-2|.|TRBJ1-1|.
TGTGCCAGCAGGCAGGCATTGAACACTGAAGCTTTCTTT
CASRQALNTEAFF
>TRBV7-9|TRBD1|TRBJ1-4|few
TGTGCCAGCAGCCCCGACAGGGTAAATGAAAAACTGTTTTTT
CASSPDRVNEKLFF
>TRBV2|.|TRBJ2-7|.
TGTGCCAGCAGTGAAGCCCTTGAGGACGAGCAGTACTTC
CASSEALEDEQYF
>TRBV15|.|TRBJ2-7|.
TGTGCCACCAGTCGAGAACGGAGTGGCGAGCAGTACTTC
CATSRERSGEQYF
>TRBV6-2/TRBV6-3|.|TRBJ1-5|.
TGTGCCAGCAGTCCGACAGTATTAGCCCTCCGGCCCCAGCATTTT
CASSPTVLALRPQHF
>TRBV14|.|TRBJ1-2|.
TGTGCCAGCAGCCAAGATACCGCGTATGGCTACACCTTC
CASSQDTAYGYTF
>TRBV25-1|.|TRBJ1-1|.
TGTGCCAGCAAGCTCCAGGGCACTGAAGCTTTCTTT
CASKLQGTEAFF
>TRBV29-1|.|TRBJ1-4|.
TGCAGCGTCCTCGGACAGTCAACTAATGAAAAACTGTTTTTT
CSVLGQSTNEKLFF
>TRBV29-1|.|TRBJ1-1|.
TGCAGCGTTGCGGGGGGCGGGTTCACTGAAGCTTTCTTT
CSVAGGGFTEAFF
>TRBV5-1|TRBD2|TRBJ2-1|.
TGCGCCAGCAGGGCCGAGACTAGCGGGATAAAAGAGCAGTTCTTC
CASRAETSGIKEQFF
>TRBV5-8|TRBD1|TRBJ2-7|once
TGTGCCAGCAGCCCGGGACAGGGAATCTACGAGCAGTACTTC
CASSPGQGIYEQYF
>TRBV27|.|TRBJ1-3|.
TGTGCCAGCAGTTTATCCCCGACATTCTCTGGAAACACCATATATTTT
CASSLSPTFSGNTIYF
>TRBV19|TRBD2|TRBJ2-7|.
TGTGCCAGTAGTGCCACCCCGGGACTAGCGGGAGGATATTCCTACGAGCAGTACTTC
CASSATPGLAGGYSYEQYF
>TRBV27|TRBD1|TRBJ2-7|.
TGTGCCAGCAAAACGATCCGGGACAGGAATTACTACGAGCAGTACTTC
CASKTIRDRNYYEQYF
>TRBV9|.|TRBJ1-1|.
TGTGCCAGCAGCGTAGGCGCGGGCGCTGAAGCTTTCTTT
CASSVGAGAEAFF
>TRBV7-2|TRBD1|TRBJ1-3|.
TGTGCCACCCCCCGGGACAGGACTGGAAACACCATATATTTT
CATPRDRTGNTIYF
>TRBV6-5|TRBD1|TRBJ2-3|once
TGTGCCAGCAGTCGTTGGACAGGGAGCACAGATACGCAGTATTTT
CASSRWTGSTDTQYF
>TRBV2|TRBD2|TRBJ2-3|.
TGTGCCAGCAGCCTGGGACTAGCGGGAGTCGGGGCGGATACGCAGTATTTT
CASSLGLAGVGADTQYF
>TRBV27|TRBD2|TRBJ2-1|few
TGTGCCAGCAGCCATTTAAAGGGGCCCGGGACTAGCGGGAGGACTTACTACAATGAGCAGTTCTTC
CASSHLKGPGTSGRTYYNEQFF
>TRBV24-1|.|TRBJ1-1|once
TGTGCCACCATTCGAGAGAACACTGAAGCTTTCTTT
CATIRENTEAFF
>TRBV28|TRBD1|TRBJ2-7|.
TGTGCCAGCAGCTCCGGGACAGGTGATTCCTACGAGCAGTACTTC
CASSSGTGDSYEQYF
>TRBV6-1|.|TRBJ1-2|.
TGTGCCAGCAGTGAAGACATTGGAGGGGTCTATGGCTACACCTTC
CASSEDIGGVYGYTF
>TRBV6-2/TRBV6-3|TRBD2|TRBJ2-1|.
TGTGCCAGCAGTATCGGGGGTAGCGGGAGGAATGAGCAGTTCTTC
CASSIGGSGRNEQFF
>TRBV5-1|.|TRBJ2-1|.
TGCGCCAGCAGCTTGCTCGGGGGGCAGTCCTACAATGAGCAGTTCTTC
CASSLLGGQSYNEQFF
>TRBV11-3|.|TRBJ2-2|.
TGTGCCAGCAGCTTAGATTTCGCCGGGGAGCTGTTTTTT
CASSLDFAGELFF
>TRBV19|TRBD1|TRBJ1-5|once
TGTGCCAGTAGTATGAGGCTAGGACAGGGGGTCCAGCCCCAGCATTTT
CASSMRLGQGVQPQHF
>TRBV5-5|TRBD1|TRBJ1-1|.
TGTGCCAGCAGCTTGGGGGACAGGGGGCTGGGCACTGAAGCTTTCTTT
CASSLGDRGLGTEAFF
>TRBV10-3|TRBD1|TRBJ1-5|once
TGTGCCATCAGTGCTGGGACAGGGGGCAATCAGCCCCAGCATTTT
CAISAGTGGNQPQHF